This T cell receptor beta chain was retrieved from a study of blood T cell repertoires in COVID-19. Study-wide background: In each case, the material was cDNA or gDNA derived from T cells, B-cell-depleted T cells, or PBMCs.

As originally analysed: For nucleated cells, counts were estimated from reference gene primer amplification. Only in-frame clones appear in the TCRdb table, and some are missing; sequencing was by immunoSEQ multiplex PCR. D and trimming were read from the DNA, whereas the V and J calls and clone size are those reported in that table. This sample has 75,000 or so clones, with roughly 86% found just once. CDR1 is SGHAT, CDR2 FQNNGV, per germline. V was pared by 5 bases and J by 3 bases, with 8 bases between. CDR3 length equals 13 residues. The chain employs TRBV11-2 and TRBJ1-5; D ambiguous. The clonotype originates from a man aged 45-60 years with acute or convalescent COVID-19. The sample taken for sequencing was peripheral blood. The CDR3 DNA follows: TGTGCCAGCAGCGCCGGGATCAATCAGCCCCAGCATTTT. Protein product: CASSAGINQPQHF.